This T cell receptor beta chain was retrieved from a study of T cell repertoires in cytomegalovirus infection. Study in general: Shared public TCR beta signatures pointed to both CMV infection and a matching HLA type.

Each CDR3 protein is one row after TCRdb ran MiXCR on the reads. Of 630,000 or so distinct CDR3 sequences in the sample, 20% to 25% are singletons; the top ten hold 8%. As for this clonotype: As yet, its antigen is unknown.

V was clipped by 3 bases and J by 0 bases, with 12 bases between them. The CDR3 contains 15 residues. Germline V CDR1 and CDR2: SGHRS, YFSETQ. Study findings and constraints: Public TCR beta family frequency separated CMV-and-HLA carriers, including in an independent cohort. Within the response measured ex vivo, HLA-C-restricted CMV-specific TCR beta clonotypes were dominant.

Sequenced sample: CD8+ T cells from PBMCs. The J gene is TRBJ1-1, the V gene TRBV5-1; weak D call: TRBD1 (6 bases). This clonotype was sampled from a human donor in good health (CMV status not recorded). Some clones in this sample may be carry-over from other donors' samples. In DNA form, the CDR3 reads TGCGCCAGCAGCTGGTACAGGGATTTGAACACTGAAGCTTTCTTT. It yields the protein CASSWYRDLNTEAFF.